This T cell receptor beta chain was sequenced during a study of cytomegalovirus exposure and HLA in healthy donors. A multiplex PCR was run with 60 Vbeta primers and 13 Jbeta primers. Assay used: immunoSEQ multiplex PCR; TCRdb lists only in-frame clones, some missing. The sample lists over 150,000 clones, more than 75% occurring once. Unrecorded immune exposure was likely among donors, who were nominally healthy when sampled. The material sequenced was PBMCs. The receptor was derived from a man younger than 40 in good health and CMV-seropositive.

The chain's CDR3 is CASSARQGADGYTF. The DNA for the CDR3 is TGTGCCAGCAGTGCCCGACAGGGGGCGGACGGCTACACCTTC. The chain links TRBV2 to TRBJ1-2; 10 nucleotides align to TRBD1. V lost 4 bases to trimming and J lost 8 bases; unmatched junction nucleotides: 7. The germline gives CDR1 SNHLY, CDR2 FYNNEI. The CDR3 contains 14 residues.